A single sample is the source of the 22 T cell receptor beta chains below, sequenced in a study of blood T cells in healthy people across ages. A second PCR, run for roughly 7 to 11 cycles, used a sample-barcoded 5' primer plus a J-beta primer mix. TCRdb called the 5' RACE reads again in MiXCR, with one record for every CDR3 protein. This sample has about 1 million distinct CDR3 sequences, with 45% found just once. The sample was blood. Receptors originate from a woman aged 60 to 75 in good health.

This clonotype appeared a few times. It may be a read error: a sequence one base away is much more abundant. This chain links TRBV12-3 or TRBV12-4 with TRBJ2-1; D gene unclear. The CDR3 covers 13 residues. Trimming cost V 3 bases and J 0 bases, with 3 bases left between them. This chain's CDR3 is CASSFSSYNEQFF. CDR3 DNA: TGTGCCAGCAGTTTTAGCTCCTACAATGAGCAGTTCTTC.

This chain joins TRBV4-1 and TRBJ2-6; D is uncertain. CDR1 MGHRA and CDR2 YSYEKL come from the germline V gene. The V and J ends lost 0 bases and 3 bases respectively, with 6 bases between them. CDR3 length: 15 amino acids. The DNA of the CDR3 is TGCGCCAGCAGCCAAGATTTGAGTGGGGCCAACGTCCTGACTTTC. This sequence encodes CASSQDLSGANVLTF.

V and J are TRBV7-9 and TRBJ2-5, with no clear D. Trimming pared 2 bases from V and 5 bases from J, leaving 12 bases between. The CDR3 sequence is 14 residues long. Germline V gene lookup returns CDR1 SEHNR and CDR2 FQNEAQ (reference sequence). The CDR3 here is CASSLPRPGETQYF. The CDR3 nucleotides are TGTGCCAGCAGCTTACCGAGGCCCGGGGAGACCCAGTACTTC.

This clonotype appeared a few times. V gene TRBV10-3 combines with J gene TRBJ2-7; 11 positions match TRBD2. CDR1 is ENHRY and CDR2 is SYGVKD in the germline V gene. The CDR3 loop spans 14 amino acids. J was trimmed by 5 bases and V by 7 bases; bases with no gene match: 7. The CDR3 loop is CAIKTSGRVDEQYF. CDR3 in DNA: TGTGCCATCAAAACTAGCGGGAGAGTCGACGAGCAGTACTTC.

The chain couples TRBV12-3 or TRBV12-4 to TRBJ2-3, with D possibly being TRBD1 (6 bases). The CDR3 has 12 amino acids. The V end lost 3 bases, the J end lost 8 bases, and 9 bases lay between the germline ends. The CDR3 is CASSLGAGTQYF. DNA for the CDR3: TGTGCCAGCAGTTTGGGGGCTGGTACGCAGTATTTT.

This clonotype was seen a handful of times. The chain employs TRBV15 and TRBJ1-2, with 7 bases lining up with TRBD1. This CDR3 has 11 amino acids. Germline V lookup: CDR1 LNHNV, CDR2 YYDKDF (reference sequence). Trimming at V came to 9 bases and at J to 8 bases, leaving 6 bases not matched to a gene. This CDR3 reads CATQGRLGYTF. The CDR3 DNA reads as TGTGCCACACAGGGGAGGCTAGGCTACACCTTC.

The V gene is TRBV12-3 or TRBV12-4, the J gene TRBJ2-7, with TRBD1 identical over 7 bases. CDR3 size: 13 residues. The J segment lost 2 bases and the V segment lost 8 bases, leaving 6 bases of the junction unmatched. In nucleotides, the CDR3 is TGTGCCAGCGGGGGACAGTTCCCCTACGAGCAGTACTTC. Amino acids: CASGGQFPYEQYF.

This chain links TRBV20-1 with TRBJ1-1, with TRBD1 identical over 7 bases. Germline loops: CDR1 DFQATT, CDR2 SNEGSKA (reference sequence). The CDR3 is 15 residues long. The ends lost 2 bases at V and 1 base at J; junction bases unmatched: 7. CDR3: CSARYQTGQNTEAFF. The CDR3 DNA reads TGCAGTGCTAGATACCAGACAGGGCAGAACACTGAAGCTTTCTTT.

This clonotype has ten or more counts. The CDR3 spells CSASIGDRGYF. CDR3 in DNA: TGCAGTGCTAGTATTGGGGACAGGGGGTACTTC. The gene calls are TRBV20-1 and TRBJ2-5, with 10 bases identical to TRBD1. CDR1 is DFQATT and CDR2 is SNEGSKA in the germline V gene (reference sequence). The V and J ends lost 3 bases and 13 bases, in that order; junction bases with no gene match: 5. CDR3 length equals 11 residues.

This clonotype has ten or more counts. The chain employs TRBV3-1 and TRBJ2-7, with a possible D match to TRBD2 (5 bases). Germline values: CDR1 LGHDT, CDR2 YNNKEL (reference sequence). V was trimmed by 0 bases and J by 0 bases, leaving 15 bases between them. The CDR3 totals 17 residues. CDR3 in DNA: TGTGCCAGCAGCCAAGAGGTAGGGCTAGCCGACTCCTACGAGCAGTACTTC. Translated, it gives CASSQEVGLADSYEQYF.

This clonotype was counted between two and nine times. The chain links TRBV27 to TRBJ2-4, with TRBD1 identical over 7 bases. This CDR3 contains 12 residues. The junction had 1 base not matched to a gene; V was cut back by 5 bases and J by 6 bases. CDR1 and CDR2 from the germline V gene are MNHEY and SMNVEV (reference sequence). CDR3 nucleotides: TGTGCCAGCAGTCGACAGGGAAACATTCAGTACTTC. This encodes CASSRQGNIQYF.

The V call is TRBV6-5, the J call TRBJ1-2; D is unresolved. Germline V gene data show CDR1 as MNHEY and CDR2 as SVGAGI. This CDR3 region has 14 residues. Between the trimmed V and J ends, which lost 6 bases and 8 bases, there was a span of 19 bases. The CDR3 loop reads CASRSGHLSGGYTF. CDR3 sequence (DNA): TGTGCCAGCAGATCGGGTCACCTCTCCGGAGGCTACACCTTC.

The chain recombines TRBV19 with TRBJ2-3, with D hard to call. In germline, CDR1 is LNHDA, CDR2 SQIVND (reference sequence). V shed 3 bases and J shed 5 bases, with 9 bases lying between them. There are 13 residues in the CDR3. CDR3 nucleotide sequence: TGTGCCAGTAGTATCTTAGGTCTAGATACGCAGTATTTT. Residues: CASSILGLDTQYF.

The rearrangement links TRBV18 to TRBJ2-4, with TRBD2 matching over 7 bases. Judging by the DNA end, TRBJ2-7 fits better; the J call may be wrong. This CDR3 is 13 amino acids long. Germline CDR1 KGHSH, CDR2 LQKENI. The CDR3 region is CASSPGGTNEQYF. The CDR3 nucleotides read TGTGCCAGCTCACCAGGGGGGACTAACGAGCAGTACTTC.

This clonotype was observed at least ten times. The junction and the germline gene differ at one end; a read error may be behind it. The chain links TRBV18 to TRBJ2-3; 7 positions agree with TRBD1. Germline CDR1 and CDR2: KGHSH and LQKENI. The CDR3 sequence is 15 residues long. In DNA form, the CDR3 reads TGCGCCAGCAGTCCCAGACAGGGTAGCACAGATACGCAGTATTTT. Amino acids: CASSPRQGSTDTQYF.

V is TRBV2 and J is TRBJ2-5; D might be TRBD1 or TRBD2, each matching 5 bases. V lost 2 bases and J lost 11, with 21 bases in between. The germline gives CDR1 SNHLY, CDR2 FYNNEI. The CDR3 has 15 amino acids. CDR3 amino acids: CASSELGTDDNEQYF. The CDR3 coding sequence is TGTGCCAGCAGTGAACTCGGGACCGACGACAATGAGCAGTACTTC.

This clonotype was seen a single time. This chain connects TRBV16 to TRBJ1-6, with D possibly matching TRBD1 (6 bases). The germline V gene encodes CDR1 KGHSY and CDR2 FQNENV. V shed 0 bases and J shed 7 bases, with 10 bases lying between them. There are 15 residues in the CDR3. DNA of the CDR3: TGTGCCAGCAGCCAATCTAATGGACAGAATTCACCCCTCCACTTT. This translates into CASSQSNGQNSPLHF.

V usage is TRBV27 and J usage is TRBJ2-2, with 10 positions matching TRBD2. The CDR3 covers 15 residues. From germline, CDR1 is MNHEY and CDR2 SMNVEV (reference sequence). The ends lost 7 bases at V and 6 bases at J; junction bases unmatched: 8. This CDR3 is CASKGLAGGPGELFF. CDR3 sequence (DNA): TGTGCCAGCAAGGGTTTAGCGGGAGGTCCCGGGGAGCTGTTTTTT.

This chain joins TRBV12-5 and TRBJ2-5; 9 positions match TRBD2. Germline loops: CDR1 LGHNT, CDR2 FRNRAP. V lost 5 bases, J lost 11 bases, and 12 bases stayed unmatched. CDR3 length equals 14 residues. The CDR3 loop is CASGDSGRGNEQYF. The CDR3 nucleotides read TGTGCTAGTGGTGATAGCGGGAGAGGGAATGAGCAGTACTTC.

A word on this clonotype: The junction does not match germline at one end; this may be a read error. The rearrangement joins TRBV27 to TRBJ2-7; D might be TRBD2 (6 bases). CDR3 length equals 15 residues. Per the germline V gene, CDR1 is MNHEY and CDR2 is SMNVEV (reference sequence). The CDR3 reads CANSLRGFPTYEQYF. CDR3 nucleotides: TGTGCCAACAGTCTCCGGGGGTTCCCAACCTACGAGCAGTACTTC.

For this clonotype: It may be a read error: a sequence one base away is much more abundant. CDR3 sequence: CASSLNRGEQYF. CDR3 coding DNA: TGTGCCAGCAGTTTAAATCGGGGCGAGCAGTACTTC. This chain uses TRBV28 with TRBJ2-7; perhaps TRBD2 as D (5 bases). This CDR3 is 12 amino acids long. V lost 2 bases, J lost 6 bases, and 8 bases lay in between. Per germline, CDR1 MDHEN and CDR2 SYDVKM.

This rearrangement joins TRBV24-1 to TRBJ2-1; 11 bases match TRBD2. Germline CDR1 is KGHDR and CDR2 is SFDVKD. The CDR3 length is 14 residues. The J segment lost 5 bases and the V segment lost 7 bases, leaving 3 bases of the junction unmatched. As DNA, the CDR3 is TGTGCCACCAGCCGACTAGCGGGGAACAATGAGCAGTTCTTC. Its translation: CATSRLAGNNEQFF.